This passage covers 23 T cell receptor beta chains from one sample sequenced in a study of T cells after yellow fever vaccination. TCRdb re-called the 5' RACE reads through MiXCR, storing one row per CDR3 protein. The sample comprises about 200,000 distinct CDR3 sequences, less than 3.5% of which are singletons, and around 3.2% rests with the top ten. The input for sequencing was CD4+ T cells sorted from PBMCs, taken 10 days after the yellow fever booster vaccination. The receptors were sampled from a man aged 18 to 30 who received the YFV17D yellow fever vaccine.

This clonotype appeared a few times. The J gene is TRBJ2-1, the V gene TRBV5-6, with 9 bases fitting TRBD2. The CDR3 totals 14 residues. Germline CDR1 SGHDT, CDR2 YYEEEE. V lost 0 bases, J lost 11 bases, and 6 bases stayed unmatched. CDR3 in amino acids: CASSLGLAASKQFF. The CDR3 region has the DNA TGTGCCAGCAGCTTGGGACTAGCGGCCTCCAAGCAGTTCTTC.

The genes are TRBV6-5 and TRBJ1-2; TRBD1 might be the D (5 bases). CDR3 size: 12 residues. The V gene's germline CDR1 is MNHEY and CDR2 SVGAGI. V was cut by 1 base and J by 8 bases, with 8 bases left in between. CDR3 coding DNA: TGTGCCAGCAGTTACTGGGGCGACGGCTACACCTTC. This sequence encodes CASSYWGDGYTF.

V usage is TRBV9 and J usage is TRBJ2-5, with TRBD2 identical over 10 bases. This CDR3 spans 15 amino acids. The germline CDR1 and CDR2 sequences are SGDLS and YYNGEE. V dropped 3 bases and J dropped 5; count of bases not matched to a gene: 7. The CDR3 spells CASSGSGGQGETQYF. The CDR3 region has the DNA TGTGCCAGCAGCGGTAGCGGGGGGCAGGGGGAGACCCAGTACTTC.

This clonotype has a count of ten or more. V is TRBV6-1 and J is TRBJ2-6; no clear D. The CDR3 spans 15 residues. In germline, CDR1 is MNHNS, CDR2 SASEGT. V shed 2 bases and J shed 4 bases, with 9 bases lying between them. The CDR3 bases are TGTGCCAGCAGTGAACCCTCGAGCGGGGCCAACGTCCTGACTTTC. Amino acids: CASSEPSSGANVLTF.

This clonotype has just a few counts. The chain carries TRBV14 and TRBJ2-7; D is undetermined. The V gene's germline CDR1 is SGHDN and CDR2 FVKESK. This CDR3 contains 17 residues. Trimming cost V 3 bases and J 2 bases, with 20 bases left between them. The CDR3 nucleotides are TGTGCCAGCAGCCACACCCCTTGGCCCACTCCGACCTACGAGCAGTACTTC. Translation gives CASSHTPWPTPTYEQYF.

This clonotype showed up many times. Written as DNA, the CDR3 is TGTGCCAGCAGCTTGCGGAGGGACCCCACCGGGGAGCTGTTTTTT. This sequence encodes CASSLRRDPTGELFF. V gene TRBV5-5 combines with J gene TRBJ2-2; D is possibly TRBD2 (6 bases). CDR1 and CDR2 from the germline V gene are SGHKS and YYEKEE (reference sequence). CDR3 length equals 15 residues. Trimming stripped 1 base from V and 4 bases from J, with 11 bases between. Based on the CDR3 plus reference TRBV5-5 and TRBJ2-2, the full variable domain is DAGVTQSPTHLIKTRGQQVTLRCSPISGHKSVSWYQQVLGQGPQFIFQYYEKEERGRGNFPDRFSARQFPNYSSELNVNALLLGDSALYLCASSLRRDPTGELFFGEGSRLTVL.

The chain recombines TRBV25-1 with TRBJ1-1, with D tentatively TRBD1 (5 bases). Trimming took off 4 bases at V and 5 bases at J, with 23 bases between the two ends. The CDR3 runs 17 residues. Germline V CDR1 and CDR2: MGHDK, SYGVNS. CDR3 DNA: TGTGCCAGCAGTGTGGGACGCCGGGGGGGACTTGCAACTGAAGCTTTCTTT. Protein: CASSVGRRGGLATEAFF.

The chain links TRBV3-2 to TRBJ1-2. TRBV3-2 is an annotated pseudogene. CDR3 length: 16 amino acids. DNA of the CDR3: TGTGCCAGCAGCCAAGAGGAAGCGGCAGCCTCTGATGGCTACACCTTC. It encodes CASSQEEAAASDGYTF.

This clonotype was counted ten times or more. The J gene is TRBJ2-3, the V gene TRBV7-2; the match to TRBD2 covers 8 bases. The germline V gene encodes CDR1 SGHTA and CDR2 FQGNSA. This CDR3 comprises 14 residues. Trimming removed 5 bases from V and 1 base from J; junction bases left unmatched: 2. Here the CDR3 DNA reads TGTGCCAGCAGCATTAGCGGGGGCACAGATACGCAGTATTTT. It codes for CASSISGGTDTQYF. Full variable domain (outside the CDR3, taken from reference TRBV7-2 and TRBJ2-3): GAGVSQSPSNKVTEKGKDVELRCDPISGHTALYWYRQSLGQGLEFLIYFQGNSAPDKSGLPSDRFSAERTGGSVSTLTIQRTQQEDSAVYLCASSISGGTDTQYFGPGTRLTVL.

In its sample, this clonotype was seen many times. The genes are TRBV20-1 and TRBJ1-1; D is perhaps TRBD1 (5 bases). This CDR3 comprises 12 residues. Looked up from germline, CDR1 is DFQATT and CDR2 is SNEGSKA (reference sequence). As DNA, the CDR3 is TGCAGGGTCCACGGGGCGCCGACTGAAGCTTTCTTT. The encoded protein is CRVHGAPTEAFF.

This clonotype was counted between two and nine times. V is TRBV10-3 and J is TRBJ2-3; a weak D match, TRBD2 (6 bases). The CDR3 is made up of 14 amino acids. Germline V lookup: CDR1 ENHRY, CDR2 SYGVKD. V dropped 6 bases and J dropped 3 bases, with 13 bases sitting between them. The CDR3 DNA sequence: TGTGCCATCAGCCCCCTGGCGGGAACAGATACGCAGTATTTT. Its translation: CAISPLAGTDTQYF.

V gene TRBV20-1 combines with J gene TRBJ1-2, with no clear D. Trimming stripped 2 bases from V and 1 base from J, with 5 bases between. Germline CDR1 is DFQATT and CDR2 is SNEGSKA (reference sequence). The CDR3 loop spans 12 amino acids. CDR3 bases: TGCAGTGCTAGATTTATTAACTATGGCTACACCTTC. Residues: CSARFINYGYTF.

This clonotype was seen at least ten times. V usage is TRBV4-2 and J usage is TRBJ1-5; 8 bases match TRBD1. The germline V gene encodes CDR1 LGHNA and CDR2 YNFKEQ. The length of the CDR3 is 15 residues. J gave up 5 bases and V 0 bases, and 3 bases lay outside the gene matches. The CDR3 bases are TGTGCCAGCAGCCAAGATCAGGACAGGGATCAGCCCCAGCATTTT. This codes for CASSQDQDRDQPQHF.

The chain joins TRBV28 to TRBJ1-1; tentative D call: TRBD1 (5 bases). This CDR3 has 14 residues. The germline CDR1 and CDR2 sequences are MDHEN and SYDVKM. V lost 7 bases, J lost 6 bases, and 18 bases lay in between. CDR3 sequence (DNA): TGTGCCAGCAAGGGCCTGGGGCCGTGGGCTGAAGCTTTCTTT. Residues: CASKGLGPWAEAFF.

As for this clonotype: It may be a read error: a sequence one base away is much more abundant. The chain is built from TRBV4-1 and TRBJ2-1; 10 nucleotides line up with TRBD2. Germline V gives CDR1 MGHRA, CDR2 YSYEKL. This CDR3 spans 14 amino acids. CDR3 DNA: TGCGACAGCAGCCTGCTGACTAGCGGGAATGAGCAGTTCTTC. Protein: CDSSLLTSGNEQFF.

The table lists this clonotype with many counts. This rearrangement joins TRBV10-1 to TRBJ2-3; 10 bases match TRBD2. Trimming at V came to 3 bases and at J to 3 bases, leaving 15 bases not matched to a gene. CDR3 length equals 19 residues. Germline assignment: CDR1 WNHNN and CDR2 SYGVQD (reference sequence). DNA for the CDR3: TGCGCCAGCAGTGACCTTACTAGCGGGGACGACGGCAGGACAGATACGCAGTATTTT. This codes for CASSDLTSGDDGRTDTQYF.

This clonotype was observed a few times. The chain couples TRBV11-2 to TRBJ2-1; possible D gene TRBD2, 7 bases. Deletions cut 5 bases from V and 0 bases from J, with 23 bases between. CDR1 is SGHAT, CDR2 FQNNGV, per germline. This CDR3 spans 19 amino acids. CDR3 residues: CASSRWGGLQGGSYNEQFF. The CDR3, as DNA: TGTGCCAGCAGCAGATGGGGGGGGCTACAGGGTGGCTCCTACAATGAGCAGTTCTTC.

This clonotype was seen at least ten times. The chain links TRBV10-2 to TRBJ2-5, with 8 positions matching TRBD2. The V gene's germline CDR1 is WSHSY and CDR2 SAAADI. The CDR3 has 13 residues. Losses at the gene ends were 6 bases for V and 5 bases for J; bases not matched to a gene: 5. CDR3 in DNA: TGCGCCAGCAGCGCTTCGGGGGGGGAGACCCAGTACTTC. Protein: CASSASGGETQYF.

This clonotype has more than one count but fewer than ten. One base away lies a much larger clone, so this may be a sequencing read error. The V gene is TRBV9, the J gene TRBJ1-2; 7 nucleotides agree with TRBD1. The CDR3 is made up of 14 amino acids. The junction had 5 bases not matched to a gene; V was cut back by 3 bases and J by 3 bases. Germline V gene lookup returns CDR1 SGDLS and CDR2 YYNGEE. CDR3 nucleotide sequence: TGTGCCAGCAGCGGCACAGGGGCCGACTATGGCTACACCTTC. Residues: CASSGTGADYGYTF.

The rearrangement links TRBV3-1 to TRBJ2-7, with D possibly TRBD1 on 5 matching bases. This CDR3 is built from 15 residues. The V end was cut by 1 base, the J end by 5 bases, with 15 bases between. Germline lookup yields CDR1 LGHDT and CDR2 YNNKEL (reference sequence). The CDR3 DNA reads TGTGCCAGCAGCCAAGGAACAGGCGGTTACGACGAGCAGTACTTC. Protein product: CASSQGTGGYDEQYF.

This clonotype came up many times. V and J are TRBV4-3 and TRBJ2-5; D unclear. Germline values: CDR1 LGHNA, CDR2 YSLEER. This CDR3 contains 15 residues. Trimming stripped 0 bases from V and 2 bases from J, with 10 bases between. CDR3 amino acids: CASSQDSNKQETQYF. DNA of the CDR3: TGCGCCAGCAGCCAAGATAGCAACAAACAAGAGACCCAGTACTTC.

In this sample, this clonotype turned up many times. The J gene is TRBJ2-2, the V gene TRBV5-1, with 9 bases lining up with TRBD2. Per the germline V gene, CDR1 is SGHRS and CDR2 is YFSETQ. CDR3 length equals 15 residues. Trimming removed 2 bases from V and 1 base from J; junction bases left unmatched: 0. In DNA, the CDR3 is TGCGCCAGCAGCTTTAGCGGGGGGAACACCGGGGAGCTGTTTTTT. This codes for CASSFSGGNTGELFF.

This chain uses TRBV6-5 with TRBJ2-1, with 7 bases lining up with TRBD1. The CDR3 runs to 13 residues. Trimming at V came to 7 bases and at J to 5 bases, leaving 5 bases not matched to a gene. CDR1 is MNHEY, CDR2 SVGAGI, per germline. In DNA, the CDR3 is TGTGCCAGCACCTCGGACAGGAACAATGAGCAGTTCTTC. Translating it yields CASTSDRNNEQFF.